This T cell receptor (beta chain) was sequenced for a study of somatic mutations in cytotoxic T cells in rheumatoid arthritis (dated by TCRdb to 2017 to 2019). Turning to the overall study: Peripheral blood (approximately 32 ml EDTA) was collected from patients immediately after diagnosis and before any treatment began. Whether expanded CD8+ T-cell clones in untreated, newly diagnosed rheumatoid arthritis carry somatic mutations was the study question, and clonality was characterized with TCRB deep sequencing. Median age was essentially the same in the patient group and the control group. TCRB deep sequencing was performed for roughly 66 rheumatoid arthritis patients and approximately 20 healthy controls. Some T-cell populations stained with V beta antibodies were sorted by flow on a FACSAria II or Sony SH800 to nearly 100% purity, with sorted V beta1+ cells additionally subjected to TCRB sequencing. What the research found in general, with its limitations: The antigen targets of the expanded CD8+ clones were unknown, and absence from virus-specific databases did not rule out viral specificity. CD8+ T-cell clonality in rheumatoid arthritis patients was not significantly different from that in age-matched healthy controls. Several identical CD8+ TCRB sequences were found in both blood and synovial fluid, and in about an eighth of the roughly 65 patients the largest CD8+ clone exceeded 20% of CD8+ cells. An increase of CD8+ clonality with age was seen in patients (Spearman r ≈ 0.46) but not in healthy controls. The slight TRBV07 underrepresentation in patients was not adjusted for multiple comparisons.

On an AutoMACS, CD4+ and CD8+ cells were isolated via positive magnetic bead selection, and their purity was verified by flow cytometry. Clonal expansions were first screened by flow cytometry with a TCR V beta antibody panel, then characterized by TCRB deep sequencing of sorted CD8+ fractions. Peripheral blood mononuclear cells were obtained using density gradient separation with Ficoll-Paque PLUS. DNA from CD4-enriched, CD8-enriched or PBMC samples was extracted using Nucleospin Tissue or Tissue XS kits and then quantified on a Qubit 2.0 fluorometer. Genomic DNA underwent TCRB CDR3 sequencing using the immunoSEQ assay. The authors processed their data as follows. Only a few patient CD8+ clones larger than 1% matched published virus-specific TCRB sequences when compared against them. Nothing other than productive TCRB rearrangements was included in the analyses. A clone was defined by a unique TCRB CDR3 sequence, and clonality was computed as a productive clonality index based on Shannon entropy. Repertoire overlap between two samples was calculated from the template counts of each clone relative to total templates per sample. Flow cytometry-measured V-gene usage correlated with V-gene usage from TCRB sequencing, with a Spearman r of around 0.6. This immuneACCESS table, as held by TCRdb, lists in-frame sequences with V and J called but not all clones. Of the missing ones, under half trace to an unresolved V gene in checked studies; the others have no known cause. Clone size and the V and J calls come from that table; the DNA yielded D and trimming. The sample contains approximately 14,000 clones, 60% to 85% of them found a single time. The ten biggest clones cover less than 9% of the sample.

Its CDR3 holds 15 amino acids, cysteine through phenylalanine. Of the read, only the CDR3 DNA is kept; its 45 bases are in frame from base 1. The germline ends are 11 bases apart after V is trimmed by 5 bases and J by 0 bases. Reading the germline V gene (reference sequence) gives CDR1 PRHDT and CDR2 FYEKMQ. This clone has just one count. Its antigen is currently not known. Qualities for individual bases were not recorded, and no much larger clone is one base off. The clonotype comes from an adult with rheumatoid arthritis. Sequences were obtained from CD8+ T cells sorted from blood. The sequence links TRBV13 to TRBJ1-3; a weak D assignment points to TRBD1 (6 bases agree). The DNA sequence reads TGTGCCAGCAGCGCCCAGGGGAACTCTGGAAACACCATATATTTT. Its protein reads: CASSAQGNSGNTIYF.